These 16 T cell receptor beta chains originate from one sample sequenced in a study of blood T cell repertoires in COVID-19. Assay: immunoSEQ multiplex PCR; the TCRdb copy retains only in-frame clones and omits some. Of about 150,000 clones in the sample, about nine tenths were seen once. Sequenced sample: peripheral blood. These receptors were collected from a woman between 65 and 79 years old with acute or convalescent COVID-19.

The chain employs TRBV19 and TRBJ1-2; D perhaps matches TRBD1 (5 bases). Germline CDR1 reads LNHDA; CDR2 reads SQIVND (reference sequence). V gave up 3 bases and J gave up 8 bases, with 10 bases separating them. The CDR3 has 12 residues. The CDR3 DNA sequence: TGTGCCAGTAGTATCCGACGACAGGGCTACACCTTC. It is translated as CASSIRRQGYTF.

DNA of the CDR3: TGTGCCAGCAGTGCAAAACTAGGACAGGTCGTCTCTGGGGCCAACGTCCTGACTTTC. Amino acids: CASSAKLGQVVSGANVLTF. The chain carries TRBV28 and TRBJ2-6; 7 positions agree with TRBD1. Trimming at V came to 5 bases and at J to 0 bases, leaving 13 bases not matched to a gene. The V gene's germline CDR1 is MDHEN and CDR2 SYDVKM. This CDR3 contains 19 residues.

The chain is built from TRBV11-2 and TRBJ2-1, with TRBD1 identical over 7 bases. Germline assignment: CDR1 SGHAT and CDR2 FQNNGV. The CDR3 extends over 16 amino acids. V gave up 5 bases and J gave up 0 bases; unmatched junction bases: 7. CDR3 in amino acids: CASSLQQGTSYNEQFF. CDR3 in DNA: TGTGCCAGCAGCCTGCAACAGGGGACCTCCTACAATGAGCAGTTCTTC.

This chain uses TRBV15 with TRBJ2-1; 9 bases match TRBD1. This CDR3 is 15 amino acids long. The trim removed 3 bases at V and 8 bases at J, leaving 8 bases unmatched. Germline V gene data show CDR1 as LNHNV and CDR2 as YYDKDF (reference sequence). The CDR3 here is CATSRTGQGRYEQFF. In nucleotides, the CDR3 is TGTGCCACCAGCAGGACGGGACAGGGCAGGTATGAGCAGTTCTTC.

In this sample, this clone turned up once. This chain uses TRBV4-3 with TRBJ2-7; 9 bases fit TRBD1. CDR3 length: 14 amino acids. CDR1 is LGHNA and CDR2 is YSLEER in the germline V gene. J lost 6 bases, V lost 4 bases, and 7 bases had no gene match. CDR3 protein: CASSRLTGGSEQYF. The CDR3 DNA sequence: TGCGCCAGCAGCCGCCTCACAGGGGGCAGCGAGCAGTACTTC.

This clone was detected only a few times. This CDR3 is CASSLGRTGRYGYTF. The CDR3 DNA reads TGTGCCAGCAGCTTAGGCCGGACAGGGCGCTATGGCTACACCTTC. The rearrangement links TRBV13 to TRBJ1-2; 8 nucleotides agree with TRBD1. The CDR3 is made up of 15 amino acids. Germline CDR1 reads PRHDT; CDR2 reads FYEKMQ (reference sequence). The junction had 4 bases not matched to a gene; V was cut back by 0 bases and J by 4 bases.

The chain recombines TRBV4-1 with TRBJ2-1, with D maybe TRBD1 (6 bases). CDR1 is MGHRA, CDR2 YSYEKL, per germline. The CDR3 spans 16 residues. V was clipped by 0 bases and J by 0 bases, with 9 bases between them. The DNA for the CDR3 is TGCGCCAGCAGCCAAGAAGGCAGGGGCTCCTACAATGAGCAGTTCTTC. It translates to CASSQEGRGSYNEQFF.

The chain carries TRBV5-4 and TRBJ2-5, with 8 bases that match TRBD2. Germline V gives CDR1 SGHNT, CDR2 YYREEE (reference sequence). This CDR3 is 16 amino acids long. The junction had 9 bases not matched to a gene; V was cut back by 0 bases and J by 5 bases. The CDR3 loop reads CASSLEGRGARETQYF. The DNA for the CDR3 is TGTGCCAGCAGCTTGGAGGGGCGGGGGGCGCGTGAGACCCAGTACTTC.

The chain has TRBV18 and TRBJ2-7; the match to TRBD1 covers 10 bases. Unmatched junction bases numbered 1, after V lost 3 bases and J lost 5 bases. Germline V gene lookup returns CDR1 KGHSH and CDR2 LQKENI. This CDR3 has 13 amino acids. The CDR3 sequence: CASSPGQGDEQYF. In DNA, the CDR3 is TGTGCCAGCTCACCCGGACAGGGGGACGAGCAGTACTTC.

This clone occurred once. The chain has TRBV18 and TRBJ1-2, with 10 bases aligning to TRBD1. This CDR3 region has 15 residues. The junction had 2 bases not matched to a gene; V was cut back by 2 bases and J by 2 bases. CDR1 is KGHSH and CDR2 is LQKENI in the germline V gene. CDR3 bases: TGTGCCAGCTCACCAGGACAGGGGGAAAACTATGGCTACACCTTC. Protein product: CASSPGQGENYGYTF.

This sequence joins TRBV11-2 and TRBJ2-1; 8 bases are shared with TRBD2. Trimming at V came to 0 bases and at J to 10 bases, leaving 14 bases not matched to a gene. Per the germline V gene, CDR1 is SGHAT and CDR2 is FQNNGV. The CDR3 length is 17 residues. DNA of the CDR3: TGTGCCAGCAGCTTAGAAGTGCCTAGCGGGCGGCCCCGGGAGCAGTTCTTC. Amino acids: CASSLEVPSGRPREQFF.

This chain uses TRBV19 with TRBJ1-2; D uncertain. The germline gives CDR1 LNHDA, CDR2 SQIVND (reference sequence). This CDR3 region has 15 residues. Between the trimmed V and J ends, which lost 3 bases and 0 bases, there was a span of 11 bases. CDR3 DNA: TGTGCCAGTAGTATTAAGGAGGCCGCTAACTATGGCTACACCTTC. Residues: CASSIKEAANYGYTF.

The gene calls are TRBV4-2 and TRBJ2-1, with 12 nucleotides matching TRBD1. The CDR3 totals 16 residues. Per germline, CDR1 LGHNA and CDR2 YNFKEQ. V shed 0 bases, J shed 8 bases, and the junction held 5 bases outside the gene matches. The CDR3 loop is CASSQEGTGGMDEQFF. CDR3 nucleotides: TGTGCCAGCAGCCAAGAAGGGACAGGGGGCATGGATGAGCAGTTCTTC.

This chain uses TRBV13 with TRBJ1-2, with 7 bases lining up with TRBD1. With 3 bases clipped from V and 1 base from J, the junction kept 5 bases outside the gene matches. Looked up from germline, CDR1 is PRHDT and CDR2 is FYEKMQ (reference sequence). The CDR3 covers 15 residues. The CDR3 DNA is TGTGCCAGCAGCTTGTCTAGGGGGCTTAACTATGGCTACACCTTC. Encoded protein: CASSLSRGLNYGYTF. Filled out from reference TRBV13 and TRBJ1-2, the complete variable domain reads AAGVIQSPRHLIKEKRETATLKCYPIPRHDTVYWYQQGPGQDPQFLISFYEKMQSDKGSIPDRFSAQQFSDYHSELNMSSLELGDSALYFCASSLSRGLNYGYTFGSGTRLTVV.

This chain uses TRBV28 with TRBJ2-7, with D hard to call. The ends were cut back, 5 bases at V and 4 bases at J, with 9 bases in the middle. Germline V lookup: CDR1 MDHEN, CDR2 SYDVKM. This CDR3 contains 12 residues. This chain's CDR3 is CASSTTRYEQYF. DNA of the CDR3: TGTGCCAGCAGTACTACAAGGTACGAGCAGTACTTC.

The chain has TRBV19 and TRBJ1-2; D unresolved. The CDR3 is made up of 10 amino acids. The V gene lost 9 bases and the J gene lost 1 base, with 3 bases spanning the gap. Germline loops: CDR1 LNHDA, CDR2 SQIVND (reference sequence). CDR3 in DNA: TGTGCCAGCAATAACTATGGCTACACCTTC. Translating it yields CASNNYGYTF.